Detailed here is one T cell receptor beta chain. No antigen is known for it. This specimen belongs to a study of cytomegalovirus exposure and HLA in healthy donors. Findings and limits, study-wide: The classifier reportedly diagnosed cytomegalovirus status with high specificity and sensitivity. In a later analysis, DRB1 alleles had the most associated TCRs; HLA-C alleles the fewest. The authors listed over 150 TCR beta chains as cytomegalovirus-associated. One later analysis reportedly identified an Asian-associated ancestry cluster that showed fewer N-insertions than the roughly 640-donor mean.

Both 60 Vbeta primers and 13 Jbeta primers went into the PCR. Sequenced by immunoSEQ multiplex PCR; TCRdb stores in-frame clones only, minus some. Here the sample spans 150,000 to 200,000 clones, less than 85% being singletons. The germline V and J ends were trimmed by 5 bases and 4 bases, with 18 bases remaining between them. Germline V gives CDR1 GTSNPN, CDR2 SVGIG (reference sequence). This CDR3 spans 15 amino acids. V gene TRBV30 combines with J gene TRBJ2-1, with a possible D match to TRBD2 (6 bases). The sequencing sample was made of PBMCs. This sequence originates from a girl between 5 and 17 years old in good health and CMV-seropositive. CDR3 protein: CAWAQPGLGYNEQFF. The CDR3 nucleotides read TGTGCCTGGGCTCAACCGGGACTCGGATACAATGAGCAGTTCTTC.